The clone carrying this TCR beta chain has a handful of counts. Its cognate antigen is unknown. The data belong to a study of Tregs in tolerant kidney transplant recipients. Study observations and caveats: Biological reproducibility was not directly addressed, but technical replication error appeared minimal.

Clones were read by immunoSEQ multiplex PCR, and TCRdb kept only the in-frame ones, dropping some. The sample lists more than 95,000 clones; approximately 90% were seen once. This CDR3 is 14 amino acids long. Trimming took off 2 bases at V and 5 bases at J, with 12 bases between the two ends. Per the germline V gene, CDR1 is SGHVS and CDR2 is FNYEAQ. The V and J genes are TRBV7-6 and TRBJ2-5, with D tentatively TRBD1 or TRBD2 (5 bases each). Material for sequencing was CD4+ T cells from blood. The TCR was taken from a human donor in good health. As DNA, the CDR3 is TGTGCCAGCAGCTTAATAGGGGCGGGTGAGACCCAGTACTTC. As protein: CASSLIGAGETQYF. Full variable domain (missing parts from reference TRBV7-6 and TRBJ2-5): GAGVSQSPRYKVTKRGQDVALRCDPISGHVSLYWYRQALGQGPEFLTYFNYEAQQDKSGLPNDRFSAERPEGSISTLTIQRTEQRDSAMYRCASSLIGAGETQYFGPGTRLLVL.